This T cell receptor beta chain came from a study of T cell clonotyping in hematopoietic cell transplantation. General study points: After transplant, recipient diversity fell while pathologically expanded clonotypes grew through day 180. Higher Inverse Simpson Index values in graft donor and pretransplant recipient predicted broader posttransplant TCR diversity. No sorting was done, leaving CD4 and CD8 contributions mixed.

About this clone: The antigen is not known.

Profiled with immunoSEQ multiplex PCR; TCRdb holds only in-frame clones, not every one. The sample records 9,000 to 10,000 clones, roughly four fifths being singletons. Samples: about 28 days before transplant, then days 30, 100 and 180 after. From germline, CDR1 is SGHAT and CDR2 FQNNGV. Trimming cost V 5 bases and J 1 base, with 8 bases left between them. The CDR3 sequence is 13 residues long. The chain has TRBV11-2 and TRBJ2-5, with a possible D match to TRBD1 (6 bases). The source material was PBMCs, sampled at the time of graft-versus-host disease after allogeneic stem cell transplant. The receptor's source is a male patient between 55 and 70 years old who had an allogeneic stem cell transplant from an unrelated donor, so the T cells may come from the graft donor. Some clones in this sample may be carry-over from other donors' samples. The CDR3 DNA follows: TGTGCCAGCAGCCGGGACATCCAAGAGACCCAGTACTTC. Translated, it gives CASSRDIQETQYF.